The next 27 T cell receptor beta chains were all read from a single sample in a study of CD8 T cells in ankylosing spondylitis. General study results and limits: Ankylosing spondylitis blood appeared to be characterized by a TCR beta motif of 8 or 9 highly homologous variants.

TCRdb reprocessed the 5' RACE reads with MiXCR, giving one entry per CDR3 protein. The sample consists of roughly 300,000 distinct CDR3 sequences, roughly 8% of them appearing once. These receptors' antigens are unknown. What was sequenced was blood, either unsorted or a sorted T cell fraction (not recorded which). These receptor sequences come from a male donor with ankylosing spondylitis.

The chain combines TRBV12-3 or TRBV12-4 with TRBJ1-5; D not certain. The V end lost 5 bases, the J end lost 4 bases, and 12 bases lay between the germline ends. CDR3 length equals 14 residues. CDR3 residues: CASSTTSGNQPQHF. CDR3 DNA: TGTGCCAGCAGTACGACATCTGGAAATCAGCCCCAGCATTTT.

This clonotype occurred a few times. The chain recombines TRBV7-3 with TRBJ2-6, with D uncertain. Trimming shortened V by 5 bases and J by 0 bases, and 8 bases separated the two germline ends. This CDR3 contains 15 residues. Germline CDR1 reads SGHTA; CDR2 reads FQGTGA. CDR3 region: CASSPQPSGANVLTF. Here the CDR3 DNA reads TGTGCCAGCAGCCCCCAGCCCTCTGGGGCCAACGTCCTGACTTTC.

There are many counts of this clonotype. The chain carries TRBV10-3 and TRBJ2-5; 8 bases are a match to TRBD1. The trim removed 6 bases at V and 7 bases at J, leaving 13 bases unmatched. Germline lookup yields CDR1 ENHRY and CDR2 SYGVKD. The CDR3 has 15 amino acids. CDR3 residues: CAIRGLEDREGTQYF. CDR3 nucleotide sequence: TGTGCCATCAGAGGTTTGGAGGACAGGGAAGGGACCCAGTACTTC.

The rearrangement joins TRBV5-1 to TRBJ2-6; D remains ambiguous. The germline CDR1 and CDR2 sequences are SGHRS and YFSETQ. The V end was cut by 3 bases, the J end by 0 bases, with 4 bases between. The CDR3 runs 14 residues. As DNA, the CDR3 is TGCGCCAGCAGCTCGGCCTCTGGGGCCAACGTCCTGACTTTC. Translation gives CASSSASGANVLTF.

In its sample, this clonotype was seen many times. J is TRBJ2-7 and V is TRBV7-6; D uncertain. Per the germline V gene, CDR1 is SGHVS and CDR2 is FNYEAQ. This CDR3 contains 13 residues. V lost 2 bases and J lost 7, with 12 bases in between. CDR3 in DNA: TGTGCCAGCAGCTTAATGGGGAATGGGGAGCAGTACTTC. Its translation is CASSLMGNGEQYF. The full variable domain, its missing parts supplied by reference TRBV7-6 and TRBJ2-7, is GAGVSQSPRYKVTKRGQDVALRCDPISGHVSLYWYRQALGQGPEFLTYFNYEAQQDKSGLPNDRFSAERPEGSISTLTIQRTEQRDSAMYRCASSLMGNGEQYFGPGTRLTVT.

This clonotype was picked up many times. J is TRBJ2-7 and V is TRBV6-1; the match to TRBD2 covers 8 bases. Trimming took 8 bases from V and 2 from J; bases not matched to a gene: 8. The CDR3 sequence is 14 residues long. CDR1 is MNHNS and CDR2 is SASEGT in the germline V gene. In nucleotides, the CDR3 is TGTGCCAGCCTAGATGCGGGAGGTCCCTACGAGCAGTACTTC. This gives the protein CASLDAGGPYEQYF.

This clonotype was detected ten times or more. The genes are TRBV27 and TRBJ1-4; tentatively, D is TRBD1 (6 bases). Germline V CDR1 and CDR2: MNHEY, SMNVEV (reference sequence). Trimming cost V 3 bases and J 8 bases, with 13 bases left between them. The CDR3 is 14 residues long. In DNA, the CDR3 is TGTGCCAGCAGTTTGGGGGGCTCGAGGGAAAAACTGTTTTTT. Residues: CASSLGGSREKLFF.

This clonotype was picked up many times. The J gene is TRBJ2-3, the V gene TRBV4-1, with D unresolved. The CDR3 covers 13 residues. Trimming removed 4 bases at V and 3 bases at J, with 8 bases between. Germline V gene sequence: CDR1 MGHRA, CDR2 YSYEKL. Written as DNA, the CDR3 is TGCGCCAGCAGCCTCCGATGGACAGATACGCAGTATTTT. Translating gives CASSLRWTDTQYF.

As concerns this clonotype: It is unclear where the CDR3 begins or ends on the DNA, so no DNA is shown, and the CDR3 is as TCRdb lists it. The CDR3 sequence: CAWSFGAGGQFF. The genes are TRBV30 and TRBJ2-1; the DNA was not compared with TRBD1, the D call given in the table. Counting both end residues, the CDR3 totals 12 amino acids. Germline lookup yields CDR1 GTSNPN and CDR2 SVGIG (reference sequence).

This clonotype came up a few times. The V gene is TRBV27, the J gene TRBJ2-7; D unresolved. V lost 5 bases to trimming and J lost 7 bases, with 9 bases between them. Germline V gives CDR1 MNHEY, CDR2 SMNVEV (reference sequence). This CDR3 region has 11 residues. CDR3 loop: CASSQMGEQYF. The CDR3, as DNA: TGTGCCAGCAGTCAAATGGGGGAGCAGTACTTC.

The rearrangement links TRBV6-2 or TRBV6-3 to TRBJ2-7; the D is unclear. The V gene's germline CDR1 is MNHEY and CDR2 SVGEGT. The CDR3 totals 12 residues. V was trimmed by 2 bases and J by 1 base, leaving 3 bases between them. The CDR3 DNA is TGTGCCAGCAGTTACGAGTCCTACGAGCAGTACTTC. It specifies CASSYESYEQYF.

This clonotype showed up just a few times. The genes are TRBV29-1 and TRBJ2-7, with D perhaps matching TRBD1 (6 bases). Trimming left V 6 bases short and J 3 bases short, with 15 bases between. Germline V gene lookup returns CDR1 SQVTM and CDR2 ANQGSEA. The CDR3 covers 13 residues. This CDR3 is CSVPGQRGYEQYF. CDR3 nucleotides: TGCAGCGTCCCCGGACAGCGAGGCTACGAGCAGTACTTC.

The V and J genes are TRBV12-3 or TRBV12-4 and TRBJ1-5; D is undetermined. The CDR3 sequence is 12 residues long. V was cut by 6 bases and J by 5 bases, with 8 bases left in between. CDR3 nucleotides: TGTGCCAGCAGCACAAGTTATCAGCCCCAGCATTTT. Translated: CASSTSYQPQHF.

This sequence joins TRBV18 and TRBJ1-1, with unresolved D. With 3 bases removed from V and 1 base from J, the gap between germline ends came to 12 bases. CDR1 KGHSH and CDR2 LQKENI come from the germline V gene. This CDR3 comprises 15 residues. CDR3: CASSPVRASNTEAFF. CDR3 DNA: TGTGCCAGCTCACCTGTTCGGGCTTCGAACACTGAAGCTTTCTTT.

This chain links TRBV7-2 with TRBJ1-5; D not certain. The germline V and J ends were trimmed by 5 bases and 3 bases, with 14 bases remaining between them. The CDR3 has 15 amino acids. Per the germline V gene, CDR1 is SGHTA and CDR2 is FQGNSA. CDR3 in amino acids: CASSPRSKSNQPQHF. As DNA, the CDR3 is TGTGCCAGCAGCCCCCGCTCCAAGTCCAATCAGCCCCAGCATTTT.

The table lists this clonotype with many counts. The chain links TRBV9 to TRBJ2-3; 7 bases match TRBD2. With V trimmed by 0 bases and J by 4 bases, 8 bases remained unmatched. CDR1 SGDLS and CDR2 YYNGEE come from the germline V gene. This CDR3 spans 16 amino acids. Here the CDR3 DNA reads TGTGCCAGCAGCGTAGGGGACGGGAGGAGGCCAGATACGCAGTATTTT. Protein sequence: CASSVGDGRRPDTQYF. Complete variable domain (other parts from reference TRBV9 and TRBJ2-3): DSGVTQTPKHLITATGQRVTLRCSPRSGDLSVYWYQQSLDQGLQFLIQYYNGEERAKGNILERFSAQQFPDLHSELNLSSLELGDSALYFCASSVGDGRRPDTQYFGPGTRLTVL.

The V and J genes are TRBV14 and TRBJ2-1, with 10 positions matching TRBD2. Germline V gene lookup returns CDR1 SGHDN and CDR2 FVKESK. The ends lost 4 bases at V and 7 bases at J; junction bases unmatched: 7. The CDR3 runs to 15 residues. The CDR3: CASSPLAGAWNEQFF. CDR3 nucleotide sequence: TGTGCCAGCAGCCCCCTAGCGGGGGCTTGGAATGAGCAGTTCTTC.

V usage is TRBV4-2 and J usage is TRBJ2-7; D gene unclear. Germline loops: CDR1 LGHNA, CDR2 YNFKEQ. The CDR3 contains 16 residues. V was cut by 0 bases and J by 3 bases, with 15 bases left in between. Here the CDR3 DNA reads TGTGCCAGCAGCCAAGATAATAGGCCGGCATACTACGAGCAGTACTTC. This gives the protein CASSQDNRPAYYEQYF.

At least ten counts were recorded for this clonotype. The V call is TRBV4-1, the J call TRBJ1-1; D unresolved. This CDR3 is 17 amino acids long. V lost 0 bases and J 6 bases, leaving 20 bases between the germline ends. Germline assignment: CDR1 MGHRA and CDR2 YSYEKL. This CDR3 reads CASSQDESLRVHAEAFF. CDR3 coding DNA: TGCGCCAGCAGCCAAGATGAGAGCTTAAGGGTTCACGCTGAAGCTTTCTTT.

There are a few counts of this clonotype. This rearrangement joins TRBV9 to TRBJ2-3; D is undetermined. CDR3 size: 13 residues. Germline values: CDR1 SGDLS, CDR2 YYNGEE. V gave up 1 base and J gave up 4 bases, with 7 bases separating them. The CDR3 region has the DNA TGTGCCAGCAGCGTATCCCATGCAGATACGCAGTATTTT. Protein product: CASSVSHADTQYF.

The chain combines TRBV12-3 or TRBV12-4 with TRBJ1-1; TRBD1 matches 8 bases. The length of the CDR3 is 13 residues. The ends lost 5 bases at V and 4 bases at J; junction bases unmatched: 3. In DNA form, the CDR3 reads TGTGCCAGCAGTCAGGGGGCGGCCACTGAAGCTTTCTTT. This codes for CASSQGAATEAFF.

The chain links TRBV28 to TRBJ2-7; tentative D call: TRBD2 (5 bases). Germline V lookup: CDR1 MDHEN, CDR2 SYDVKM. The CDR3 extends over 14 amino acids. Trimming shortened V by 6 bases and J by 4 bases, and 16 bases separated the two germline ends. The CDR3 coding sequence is TGTGCCAGCAGGCCTAACCAGCGGTTATACGAGCAGTACTTC. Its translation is CASRPNQRLYEQYF. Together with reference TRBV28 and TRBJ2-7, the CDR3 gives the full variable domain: DVKVTQSSRYLVKRTGEKVFLECVQDMDHENMFWYRQDPGLGLRLIYFSYDVKMKEKGDIPEGYSVSREKKERFSLILESASTNQTSMYLCASRPNQRLYEQYFGPGTRLTVT.

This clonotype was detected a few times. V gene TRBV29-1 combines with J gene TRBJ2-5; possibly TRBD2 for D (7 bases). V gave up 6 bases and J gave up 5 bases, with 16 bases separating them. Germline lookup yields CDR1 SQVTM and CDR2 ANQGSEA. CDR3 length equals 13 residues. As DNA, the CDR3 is TGCAGCGTAGGGGGGGCAGGGCGGGAGACCCAGTACTTC. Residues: CSVGGAGRETQYF.

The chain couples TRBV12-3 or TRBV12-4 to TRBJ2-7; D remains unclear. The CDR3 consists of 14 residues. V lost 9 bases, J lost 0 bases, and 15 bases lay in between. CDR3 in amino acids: CASKPHASSYEQYF. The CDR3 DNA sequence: TGTGCCAGTAAGCCCCACGCCAGCTCCTACGAGCAGTACTTC.

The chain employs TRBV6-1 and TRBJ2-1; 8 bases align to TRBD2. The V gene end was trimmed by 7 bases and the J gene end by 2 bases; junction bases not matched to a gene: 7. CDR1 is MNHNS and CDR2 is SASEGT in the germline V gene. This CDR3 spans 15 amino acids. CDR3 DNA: TGTGCCAGCAAAATAAATAGCGGGGCCTACAATGAGCAGTTCTTC. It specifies CASKINSGAYNEQFF.

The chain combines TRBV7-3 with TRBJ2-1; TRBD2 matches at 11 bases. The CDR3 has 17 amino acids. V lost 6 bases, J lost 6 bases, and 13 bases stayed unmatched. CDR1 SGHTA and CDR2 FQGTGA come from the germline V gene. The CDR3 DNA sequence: TGTGCCAGCAGTAGACAGGGTACTAGCGGGAGTGGCAATGAGCAGTTCTTC. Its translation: CASSRQGTSGSGNEQFF.

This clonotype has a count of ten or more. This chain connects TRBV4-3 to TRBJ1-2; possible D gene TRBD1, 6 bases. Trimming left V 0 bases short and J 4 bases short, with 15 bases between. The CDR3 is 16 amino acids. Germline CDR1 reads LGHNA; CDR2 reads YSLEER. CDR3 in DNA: TGCGCCAGCAGCCAAGAGACGTGGGACACAATCTATGGCTACACCTTC. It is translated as CASSQETWDTIYGYTF.